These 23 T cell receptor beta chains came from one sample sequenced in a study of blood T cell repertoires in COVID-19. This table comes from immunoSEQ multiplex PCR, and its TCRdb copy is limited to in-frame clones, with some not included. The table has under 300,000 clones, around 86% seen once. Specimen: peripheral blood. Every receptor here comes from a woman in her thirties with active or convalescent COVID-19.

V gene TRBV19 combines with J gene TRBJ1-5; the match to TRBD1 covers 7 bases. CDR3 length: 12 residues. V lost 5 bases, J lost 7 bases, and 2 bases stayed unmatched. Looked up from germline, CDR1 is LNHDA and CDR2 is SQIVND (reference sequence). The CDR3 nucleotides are TGTGCCAGTAGTTGGGACAGACAGCCCCAGCATTTT. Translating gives CASSWDRQPQHF.

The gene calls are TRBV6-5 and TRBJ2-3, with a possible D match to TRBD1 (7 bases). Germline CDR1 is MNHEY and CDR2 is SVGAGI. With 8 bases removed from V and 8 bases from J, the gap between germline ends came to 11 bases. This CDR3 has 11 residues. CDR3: CASSQGGTQYF. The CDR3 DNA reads TGTGCCAGCTCTCAGGGGGGTACGCAGTATTTT.

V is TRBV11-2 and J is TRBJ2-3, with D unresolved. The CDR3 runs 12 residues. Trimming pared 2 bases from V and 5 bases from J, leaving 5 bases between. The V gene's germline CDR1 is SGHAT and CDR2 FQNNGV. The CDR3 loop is CASSLFGDTQYF. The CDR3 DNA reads TGTGCCAGCAGCTTATTCGGAGATACGCAGTATTTT.

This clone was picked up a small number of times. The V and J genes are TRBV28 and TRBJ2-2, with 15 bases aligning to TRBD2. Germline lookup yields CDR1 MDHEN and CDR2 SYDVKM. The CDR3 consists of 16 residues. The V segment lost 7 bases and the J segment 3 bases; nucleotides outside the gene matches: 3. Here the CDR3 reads CASTRTSGGDTGELFF. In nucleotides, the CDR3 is TGTGCCAGCACCCGGACTAGCGGGGGGGACACCGGGGAGCTGTTTTTT.

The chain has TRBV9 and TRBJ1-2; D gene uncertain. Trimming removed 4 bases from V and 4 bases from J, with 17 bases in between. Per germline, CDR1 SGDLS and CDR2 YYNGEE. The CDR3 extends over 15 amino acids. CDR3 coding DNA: TGTGCCAGCAGCCCCCGAGGTACTAATATCTATGGCTACACCTTC. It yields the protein CASSPRGTNIYGYTF.

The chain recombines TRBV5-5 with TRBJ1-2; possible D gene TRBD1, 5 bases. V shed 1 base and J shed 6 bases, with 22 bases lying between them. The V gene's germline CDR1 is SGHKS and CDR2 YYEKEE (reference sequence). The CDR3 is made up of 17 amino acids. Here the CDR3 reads CASSLLVTEFSRDGYTF. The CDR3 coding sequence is TGTGCCAGCAGCTTGTTGGTGACAGAGTTTTCTAGGGATGGCTACACCTTC.

The chain's CDR3 is CASSPQENTGELFF. Here the CDR3 DNA reads TGTGCCAGCAGCCCCCAGGAGAACACCGGGGAGCTGTTTTTT. The chain carries TRBV4-2 and TRBJ2-2; the D is unclear. Trimming left V 4 bases short and J 1 base short, with 7 bases between. This CDR3 has 14 residues. Germline CDR1 reads LGHNA; CDR2 reads YNFKEQ.

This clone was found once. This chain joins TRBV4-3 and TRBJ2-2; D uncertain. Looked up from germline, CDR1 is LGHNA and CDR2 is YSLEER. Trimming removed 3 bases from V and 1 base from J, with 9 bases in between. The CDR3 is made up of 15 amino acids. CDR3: CASSHGNRNTGELFF. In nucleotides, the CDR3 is TGCGCCAGCAGCCACGGCAACAGGAACACCGGGGAGCTGTTTTTT.

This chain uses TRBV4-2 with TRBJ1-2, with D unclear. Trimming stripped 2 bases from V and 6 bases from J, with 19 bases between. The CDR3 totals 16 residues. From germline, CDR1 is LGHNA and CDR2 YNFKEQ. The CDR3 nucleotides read TGTGCCAGCAGCCAAATGGGGTCCTCACGGGAGGATGGCTACACCTTC. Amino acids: CASSQMGSSREDGYTF.

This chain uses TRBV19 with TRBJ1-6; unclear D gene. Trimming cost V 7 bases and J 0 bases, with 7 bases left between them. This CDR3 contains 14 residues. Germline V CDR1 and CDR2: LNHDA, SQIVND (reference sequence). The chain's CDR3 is CASTQLSYNSPLHF. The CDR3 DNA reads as TGTGCCAGTACTCAACTCTCCTATAATTCACCCCTCCACTTT.

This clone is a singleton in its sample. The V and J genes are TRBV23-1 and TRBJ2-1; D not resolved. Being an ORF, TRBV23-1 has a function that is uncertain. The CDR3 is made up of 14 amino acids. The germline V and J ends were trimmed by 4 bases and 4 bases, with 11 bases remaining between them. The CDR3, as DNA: TGCGCCAGCAGTCTCTTACCTCGGTACAATGAGCAGTTCTTC. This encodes CASSLLPRYNEQFF.

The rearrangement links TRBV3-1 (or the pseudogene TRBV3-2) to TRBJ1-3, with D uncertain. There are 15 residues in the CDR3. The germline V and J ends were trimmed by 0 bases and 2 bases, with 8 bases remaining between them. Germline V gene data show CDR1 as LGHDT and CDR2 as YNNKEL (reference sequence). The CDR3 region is CASSQETGTGNTIYF. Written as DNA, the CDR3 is TGTGCCAGCAGCCAAGAAACGGGGACTGGAAACACCATATATTTT.

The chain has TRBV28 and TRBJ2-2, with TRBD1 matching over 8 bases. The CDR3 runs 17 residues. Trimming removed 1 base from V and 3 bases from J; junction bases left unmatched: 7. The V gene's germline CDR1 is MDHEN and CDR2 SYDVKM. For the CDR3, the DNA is TGTGCCAGCAGTTTATCCGGGACAGGAGGACACACCGGGGAGCTGTTTTTT. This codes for CASSLSGTGGHTGELFF.

Here the CDR3 DNA reads TGTGCCAGCAGTCCCCGGACGGTACGAACAGGCGAAAAACTGTTTTTT. Protein: CASSPRTVRTGEKLFF. This rearrangement joins TRBV28 to TRBJ1-4; D perhaps matches TRBD1 (5 bases). CDR1 MDHEN and CDR2 SYDVKM come from the germline V gene. The CDR3 extends over 16 amino acids. Trimming took 5 bases from V and 8 from J, leaving 21 bases between them.

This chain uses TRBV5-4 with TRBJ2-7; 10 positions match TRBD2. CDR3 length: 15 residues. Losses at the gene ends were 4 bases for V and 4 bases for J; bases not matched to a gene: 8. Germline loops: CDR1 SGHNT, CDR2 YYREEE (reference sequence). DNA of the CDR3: TGTGCCAGCAGCGCCCGAGAAGCGGGGGGGTACGAGCAGTACTTC. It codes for CASSAREAGGYEQYF.

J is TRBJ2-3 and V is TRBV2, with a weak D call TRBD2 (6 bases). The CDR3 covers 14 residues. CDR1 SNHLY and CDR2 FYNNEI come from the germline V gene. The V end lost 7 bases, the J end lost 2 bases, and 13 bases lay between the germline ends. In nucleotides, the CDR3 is TGTGCCAGCACGGGACTTTTTATCACAGATACGCAGTATTTT. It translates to CASTGLFITDTQYF.

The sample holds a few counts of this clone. This CDR3 reads CASSSPRSSSSYNEQFF. For the CDR3, the DNA is TGTGCCAGCAGTTCGCCCCGATCTTCGAGCTCCTACAATGAGCAGTTCTTC. This chain links TRBV27 with TRBJ2-1; D is undetermined. The length of the CDR3 is 17 residues. The germline gives CDR1 MNHEY, CDR2 SMNVEV (reference sequence). The V end was cut by 4 bases, the J end by 0 bases, with 16 bases between.

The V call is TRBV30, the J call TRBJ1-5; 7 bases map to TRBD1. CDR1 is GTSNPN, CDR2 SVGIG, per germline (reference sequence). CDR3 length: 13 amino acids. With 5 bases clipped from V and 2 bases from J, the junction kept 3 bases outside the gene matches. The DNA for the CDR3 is TGTGCCTGGGCTACAGGGGGCAATCAGCCCCAGCATTTT. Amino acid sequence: CAWATGGNQPQHF.

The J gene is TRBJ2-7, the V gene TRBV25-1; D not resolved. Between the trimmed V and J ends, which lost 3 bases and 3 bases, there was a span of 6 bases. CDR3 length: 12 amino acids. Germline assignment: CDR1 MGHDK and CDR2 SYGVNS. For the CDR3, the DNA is TGTGCCAGCAGTGATGCAGTCTACGAGCAGTACTTC. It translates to CASSDAVYEQYF.

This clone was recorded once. The CDR3 sequence is CASSYQGKETQYF. The CDR3 DNA follows: TGTGCCAGCAGTTACCAGGGTAAAGAGACCCAGTACTTC. The J gene is TRBJ2-5, the V gene TRBV28, with D perhaps matching TRBD1 (5 bases). This CDR3 comprises 13 residues. Germline V gene lookup returns CDR1 MDHEN and CDR2 SYDVKM. V was cut by 4 bases and J by 3 bases, with 9 bases left in between.

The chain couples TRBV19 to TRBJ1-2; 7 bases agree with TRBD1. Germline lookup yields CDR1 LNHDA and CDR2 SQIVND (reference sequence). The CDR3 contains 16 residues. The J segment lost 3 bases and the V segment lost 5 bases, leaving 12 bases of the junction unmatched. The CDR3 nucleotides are TGTGCCAGTAGTCCCCACCCGACAGGGTGGGACTATGGCTACACCTTC. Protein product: CASSPHPTGWDYGYTF.

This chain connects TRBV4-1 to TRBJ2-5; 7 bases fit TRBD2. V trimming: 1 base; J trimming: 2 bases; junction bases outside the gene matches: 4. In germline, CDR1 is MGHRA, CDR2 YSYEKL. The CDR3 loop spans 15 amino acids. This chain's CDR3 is CASSQGYGGQETQYF. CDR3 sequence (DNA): TGCGCCAGCAGCCAAGGGTACGGGGGGCAAGAGACCCAGTACTTC.

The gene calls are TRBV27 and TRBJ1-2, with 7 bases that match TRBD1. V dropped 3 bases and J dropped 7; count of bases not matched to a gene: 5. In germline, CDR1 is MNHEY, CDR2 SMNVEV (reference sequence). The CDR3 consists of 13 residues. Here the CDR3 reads CASSFDRVIGYTF. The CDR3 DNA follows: TGTGCCAGCAGTTTCGACAGGGTTATTGGCTACACCTTC.